The source of this T cell receptor beta chain is a study of neurological immune-mediated disorders. Study information: Multiple sclerosis patients numbered some 34, with around 31 relapsing-remitting and 3 secondary progressive.

V dropped 8 bases and J dropped 7; count of bases not matched to a gene: 14. The germline gives CDR1 SQVTM, CDR2 ANQGSEA. The CDR3 has 14 residues. Study outcomes and limitations: Phylogenetic grouping assigned the repertoires of 18 of 34 multiple sclerosis patients to a single cluster of related CDR3 sequences. This cluster may be a repertoire-level signature. Patients with HTLV-1-associated myelopathy showed the most TCR clonal expansion. Those with multiple sclerosis showed the least, falling below healthy controls.

This clonotype was recorded many times. No antigen is known for it. TCRdb fed the 5' RACE reads into MiXCR, producing one record per CDR3 protein. The sample has about 78,000 distinct CDR3 sequences, 4.5% to 6.5% seen once. Material: PBMCs. This clonotype was sampled from a woman aged 30 to 39 with multiple sclerosis. The chain couples TRBV29-1 to TRBJ2-1; TRBD1 agrees at 7 bases. The CDR3 protein is CSTMTGRTENEQFF. The CDR3 nucleotides read TGCAGCACCATGACAGGGCGCACGGAAAATGAGCAGTTCTTC.